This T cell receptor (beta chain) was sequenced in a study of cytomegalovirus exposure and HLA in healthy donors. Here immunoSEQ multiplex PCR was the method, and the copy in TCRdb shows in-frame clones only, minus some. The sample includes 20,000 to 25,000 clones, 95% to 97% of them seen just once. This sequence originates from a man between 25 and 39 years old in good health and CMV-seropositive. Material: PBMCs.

The CDR3 here is CASSYNRPGQGWEQYF. CDR3 bases: TGTGCCAGCAGTTACAATCGCCCGGGACAGGGGTGGGAGCAGTACTTC. V usage is TRBV6-6 and J usage is TRBJ2-7; 10 nucleotides match TRBD1. The CDR3 contains 16 residues. V was pared by 2 bases and J by 7 bases, with 11 bases of the junction left unmatched. The V gene's germline CDR1 is MNHNY and CDR2 SVGAGI (reference sequence).